This T cell receptor beta chain was recovered during a study of CD8+ T cells in alopecia areata. The wider study: Those patients who were treated received oral tofacitinib, which was given at 5 to 10 mg twice daily for moderate-to-severe alopecia areata.

V was pared by 1 base and J by 2 bases, with 5 bases of the junction left unmatched. The CDR3 runs to 16 residues. Germline CDR1 and CDR2: SGHRS and YFSETQ. PBMCs, the starting material, were the source of sorted CD4+ and CD8+ T cells. On this clone itself: Antigen: not known.

Study-level points and caveats: The study found higher clonality in lesional than normal scalp, especially in alopecia totalis/universalis.

Investigators isolated RNA and reverse transcribed it into cDNA to act as the sequencing template. TCRdb's table, derived via immunoSEQ multiplex PCR, lists solely in-frame clones and lacks some. The profile shows around 65,000 clones, approximately 45% of them singletons. Sequenced here: CD8+ T cells sorted from blood, sampled at week 0. V and J are TRBV5-1 and TRBJ2-3; TRBD2 matches at 9 bases. The sequence was obtained from a human donor with alopecia areata. The CDR3 DNA sequence: TGCGCCAGCAGCTTGACGGCGGGAGGGCTCACAGATACGCAGTATTTT. This translates into CASSLTAGGLTDTQYF.